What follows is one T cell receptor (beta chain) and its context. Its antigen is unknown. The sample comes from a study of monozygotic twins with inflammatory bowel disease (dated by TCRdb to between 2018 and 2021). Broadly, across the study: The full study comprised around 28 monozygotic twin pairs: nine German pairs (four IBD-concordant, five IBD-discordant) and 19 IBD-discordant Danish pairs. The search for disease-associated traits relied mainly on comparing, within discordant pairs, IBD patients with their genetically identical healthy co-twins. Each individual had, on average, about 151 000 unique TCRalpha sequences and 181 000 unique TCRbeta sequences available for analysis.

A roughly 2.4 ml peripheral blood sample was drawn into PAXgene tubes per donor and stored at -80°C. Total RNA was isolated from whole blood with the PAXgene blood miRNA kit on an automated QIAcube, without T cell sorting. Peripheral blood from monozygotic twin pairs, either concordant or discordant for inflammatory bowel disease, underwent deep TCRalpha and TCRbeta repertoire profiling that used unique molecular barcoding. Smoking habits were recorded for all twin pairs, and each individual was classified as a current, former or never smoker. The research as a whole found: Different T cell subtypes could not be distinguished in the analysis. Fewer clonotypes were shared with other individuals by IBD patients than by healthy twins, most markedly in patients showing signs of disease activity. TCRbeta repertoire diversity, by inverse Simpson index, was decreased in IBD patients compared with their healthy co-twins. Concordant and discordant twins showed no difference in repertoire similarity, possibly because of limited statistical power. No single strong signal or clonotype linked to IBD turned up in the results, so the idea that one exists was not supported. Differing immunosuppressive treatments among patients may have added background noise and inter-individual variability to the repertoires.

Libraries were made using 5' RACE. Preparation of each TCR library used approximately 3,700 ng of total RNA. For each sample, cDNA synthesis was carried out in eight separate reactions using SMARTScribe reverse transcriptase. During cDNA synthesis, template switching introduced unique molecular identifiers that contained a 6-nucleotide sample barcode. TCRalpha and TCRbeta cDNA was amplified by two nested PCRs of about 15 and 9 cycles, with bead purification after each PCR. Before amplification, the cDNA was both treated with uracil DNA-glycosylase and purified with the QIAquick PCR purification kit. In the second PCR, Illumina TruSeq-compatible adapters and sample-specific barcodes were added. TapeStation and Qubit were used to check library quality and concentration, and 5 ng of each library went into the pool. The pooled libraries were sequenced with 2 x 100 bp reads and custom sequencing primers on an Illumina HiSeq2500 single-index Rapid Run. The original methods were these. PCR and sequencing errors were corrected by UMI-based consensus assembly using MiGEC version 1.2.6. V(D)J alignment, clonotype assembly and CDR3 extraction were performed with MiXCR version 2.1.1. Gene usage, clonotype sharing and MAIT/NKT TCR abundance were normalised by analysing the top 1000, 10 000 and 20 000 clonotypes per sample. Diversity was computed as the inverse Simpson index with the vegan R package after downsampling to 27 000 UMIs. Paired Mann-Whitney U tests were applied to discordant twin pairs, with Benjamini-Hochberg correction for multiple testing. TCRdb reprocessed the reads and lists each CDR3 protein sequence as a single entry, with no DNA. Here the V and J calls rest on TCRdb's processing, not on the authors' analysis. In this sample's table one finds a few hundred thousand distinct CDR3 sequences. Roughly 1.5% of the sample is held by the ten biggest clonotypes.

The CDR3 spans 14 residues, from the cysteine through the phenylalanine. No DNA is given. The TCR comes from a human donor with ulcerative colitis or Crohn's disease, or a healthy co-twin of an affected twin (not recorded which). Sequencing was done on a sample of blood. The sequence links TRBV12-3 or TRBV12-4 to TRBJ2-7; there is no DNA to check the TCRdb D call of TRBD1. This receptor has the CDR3 CASTNGGHHYEQYF.